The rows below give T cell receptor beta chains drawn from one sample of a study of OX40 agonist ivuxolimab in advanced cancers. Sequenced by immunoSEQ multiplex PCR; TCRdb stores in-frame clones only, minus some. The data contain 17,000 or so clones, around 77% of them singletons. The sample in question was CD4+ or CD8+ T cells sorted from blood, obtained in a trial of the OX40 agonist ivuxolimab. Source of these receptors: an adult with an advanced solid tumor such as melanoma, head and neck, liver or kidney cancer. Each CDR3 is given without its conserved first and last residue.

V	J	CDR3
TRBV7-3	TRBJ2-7	ASSPYGGAGYEQY
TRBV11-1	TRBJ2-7	ASSPSGPPKAYEQY
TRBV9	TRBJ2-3	ASSDHRGAEATDTQY
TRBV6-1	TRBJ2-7	ASRGQGASYEQY
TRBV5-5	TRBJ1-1	ASSLGVYTEAF
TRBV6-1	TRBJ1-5	ASSGDRGLQPQH
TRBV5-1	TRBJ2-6	ASSRPSGANVLT
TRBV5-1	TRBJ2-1	ASSGDSTYNEQF
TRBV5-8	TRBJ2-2	ASSLGWELF
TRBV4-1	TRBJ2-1	ASALGGGVYNEQF
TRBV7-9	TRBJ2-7	ASSLAVSSYEQY
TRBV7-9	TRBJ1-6	ASRGAGAESSYNSPLH
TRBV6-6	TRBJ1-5	ASRQGARQPQH
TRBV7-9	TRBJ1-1	ASSLEPLQGYMNTEAF
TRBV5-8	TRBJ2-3	ASSFRGTADTQY
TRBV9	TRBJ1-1	ASSGRTAEAF
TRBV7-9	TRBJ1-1	ASSPRQGLDTEAF
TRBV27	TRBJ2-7	ASMAGAGYEQY
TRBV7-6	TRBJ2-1	ASSYGTENYNEQF
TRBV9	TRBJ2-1	ASSVGGRSYNEQF
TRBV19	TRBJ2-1	ASSIGPRDYYNEQF
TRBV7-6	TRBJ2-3	ASRRLAGGRDTQY
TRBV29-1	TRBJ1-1	SVDVNTEAF
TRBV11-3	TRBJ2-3	ASSLATDTQY
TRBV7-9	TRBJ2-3	ASSSALGRDTQY
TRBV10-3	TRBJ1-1	AIRGQTNTEAF
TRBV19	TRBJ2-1	ASSLQGPLSSYNEQF
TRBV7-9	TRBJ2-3	ASSDVTSGTTDTQY
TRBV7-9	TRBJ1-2	ASSLVPDNYGYT
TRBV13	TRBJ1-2	ASSLGASQFYGYT
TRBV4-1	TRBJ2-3	ASSQAFPSGRTDTQY
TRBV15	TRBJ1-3	ATSSRDGP
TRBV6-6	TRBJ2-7	ASSLGDNVY
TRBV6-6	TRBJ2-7	ASSGTETYEQY
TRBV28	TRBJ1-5	ASTQQSFSNQPQH
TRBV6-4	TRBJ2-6	ASSAGSGSGANVLT
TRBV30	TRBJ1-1	AWSLTGVNTEAF
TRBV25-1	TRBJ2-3	ASSASDTQY
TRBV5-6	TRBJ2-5	ASSFGRVRETQY
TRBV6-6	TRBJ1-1	ASSGHLNTEAF
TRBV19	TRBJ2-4	ASSILAKNIQY
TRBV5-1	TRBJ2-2	ATGKRWTGELF
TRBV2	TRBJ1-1	ASSAGFLDTEAF
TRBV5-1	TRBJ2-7	ASRGQGPEQY
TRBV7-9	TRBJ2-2	ASSLVPGELF
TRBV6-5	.	ASSPDLGGRYEQY
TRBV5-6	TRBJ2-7	ASSLRIQEQY
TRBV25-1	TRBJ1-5	ASSEQEQGGSNQPQH
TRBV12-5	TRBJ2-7	ASGLPRGLSYEQY
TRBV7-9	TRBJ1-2	ASSPPTGSYGYT
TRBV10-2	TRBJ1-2	ASSESRSTGGYT
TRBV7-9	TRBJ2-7	ASSLSGASGEQY
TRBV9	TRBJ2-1	ASSPSHGEQF
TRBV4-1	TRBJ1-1	ASSQVLSGARGTEAF